A selection of T cell receptor beta chains follows, all from one sample in a study of early stage breast cancer tumors. Data came from immunoSEQ multiplex PCR; TCRdb stores just in-frame clones and leaves some out. The sample has 40,000 to 60,000 clones; roughly 78% are singletons. The sequenced sample consisted of blood. These receptors all stem from a person aged 40-50 years with breast cancer. Both conserved end residues are part of each CDR3. The D gene is left open where the match is weak. Only some rows state a clone size, as once, few, many or a class for expanded clones.

size,J,V,D,CDR3,DNA
-,TRBJ2-2,TRBV12-5,-,CASGLGGPGELFF,TGTGCTAGTGGTTTAGGAGGGCCCGGGGAGCTGTTTTTT
-,TRBJ2-2,TRBV6-1,-,CASSEGVDLHTGELFF,TGTGCCAGCAGTGAAGGAGTAGATCTGCACACCGGGGAGCTGTTTTTT
few,TRBJ2-7,TRBV2,TRBD1,CASRGPGQGRYYEQYF,TGTGCCAGCAGGGGGCCTGGACAGGGACGATACTACGAGCAGTACTTC
-,TRBJ2-1,TRBV20-1,-,CSARHPAEQFF,TGCAGTGCTAGACACCCCGCGGAGCAGTTCTTC
-,TRBJ2-5,TRBV2,-,CASSLTSVVETQYF,TGTGCCAGCAGTTTAACGAGCGTCGTAGAGACCCAGTACTTC
-,TRBJ2-2,TRBV28,-,CASFGLPGAGELFF,TGTGCCAGCTTCGGCCTTCCAGGGGCCGGGGAGCTGTTTTTT
once,TRBJ2-3,TRBV5-4,-,CASSTRDGTDTQYF,TGTGCCAGCAGCACCCGGGACGGCACAGATACGCAGTATTTT
few,TRBJ2-6,TRBV5-1,-,CASTHEIKQGTGANVLTF,TGCGCCAGCACCCACGAAATTAAACAGGGAACTGGGGCCAACGTCCTGACTTTC
-,TRBJ2-7,TRBV30,-,CAWSLRYASREQYF,TGTGCCTGGAGTCTCAGATACGCTTCGAGGGAGCAGTACTTC
few,TRBJ1-1,TRBV7-2,-,CASRPDRNTEAFF,TGTGCCAGCAGACCGGACAGGAACACTGAAGCTTTCTTT
-,TRBJ1-1,TRBV28,-,CASSLFGQLTEAFF,TGTGCCAGCAGTTTATTCGGCCAGCTCACTGAAGCTTTCTTT
-,TRBJ1-1,TRBV5-5,-,CASSLEFDTEAFF,TGTGCCAGCAGCTTGGAGTTCGACACTGAAGCTTTCTTT
once,TRBJ1-1,TRBV11-3,-,CASSLDDSFPPEAFF,TGTGCCAGCAGCTTAGATGACAGTTTTCCCCCTGAAGCTTTCTTT
-,TRBJ2-7,TRBV30,TRBD1,CAWSLPGTGSTYEQYF,TGTGCCTGGAGTCTCCCCGGGACAGGGTCTACCTACGAGCAGTACTTC
-,TRBJ1-5,TRBV6-1,-,CASSEYPLLGSNNQPQHF,TGTGCCAGCAGTGAATACCCCTTGCTGGGCAGTAACAATCAGCCCCAGCATTTT
-,TRBJ2-7,TRBV29-1,-,CSVEGGAGWQYF,TGCAGCGTTGAGGGGGGGGCAGGGTGGCAGTACTTC
-,TRBJ2-1,TRBV5-1,-,CASSLVGDSYNEQFF,TGCGCCAGCAGCTTGGTGGGGGACTCCTACAATGAGCAGTTCTTC
-,TRBJ2-5,TRBV4-1,TRBD2,CASSTSGRALETQYF,TGCGCCAGCAGCACTAGCGGGAGGGCCCTTGAGACCCAGTACTTC
-,TRBJ2-5,TRBV5-4,-,CASSLGGTQETQYF,TGTGCCAGCAGCTTGGGAGGCACCCAAGAGACCCAGTACTTC
-,TRBJ2-2,TRBV30,-,CAWSRPGLSHTGELFF,TGTGCCTGGAGCCGTCCGGGACTTTCCCACACCGGGGAGCTGTTTTTT
-,TRBJ1-2,TRBV30,-,CAWSQGGYGYTF,TGTGCCTGGAGCCAGGGCGGCTATGGCTACACCTTC
-,TRBJ2-7,TRBV5-1,TRBD2,CASSLSSGSLGEQYF,TGCGCCAGCAGCTTGAGTAGCGGGAGTTTAGGCGAGCAGTACTTC
-,TRBJ2-3,TRBV30,-,CAWSYISTDTQYF,TGTGCCTGGAGTTATATTAGCACAGATACGCAGTATTTT
-,TRBJ2-1,TRBV7-2,TRBD2,CASRTSGSINEQFF,TGTGCCAGCAGGACTAGCGGGAGTATTAATGAGCAGTTCTTC
-,TRBJ1-4,TRBV5-1,-,CASSLLGASNEKLFF,TGCGCCAGCAGCTTGCTGGGGGCGTCTAATGAAAAACTGTTTTTT
once,TRBJ1-3,TRBV15,TRBD1,CATSRGAGGSSGNTIYF,TGTGCCACCAGCAGAGGGGCAGGGGGTTCCTCTGGAAACACCATATATTTT
-,TRBJ1-2,TRBV19,-,CASTNPRDGGRYTF,TGTGCCAGTACCAATCCCCGGGACGGAGGGCGCTACACCTTC
-,TRBJ1-4,TRBV30,-,CAWSVQSKKLFF,TGTGCCTGGAGTGTACAGAGCAAAAAACTGTTTTTT
-,TRBJ2-6,TRBV18,-,CASSPPLGANVLTF,TGTGCCAGCTCACCCCCGTTAGGGGCCAACGTCCTGACTTTC
-,TRBJ2-5,TRBV7-9,TRBD2,CASSRLAGSETQYF,TGTGCCAGCAGTCGACTAGCTGGGAGCGAGACCCAGTACTTC
-,TRBJ2-1,TRBV30,-,CAWSVLSTEQFF,TGTGCCTGGAGTGTACTTAGCACTGAGCAGTTCTTC
-,TRBJ2-1,TRBV5-6,TRBD2,CASSPPSGRAYEQFF,TGTGCCAGCAGCCCCCCTAGCGGGAGGGCCTATGAGCAGTTCTTC
-,TRBJ2-2,TRBV5-4,TRBD1,CASSSGGDTGELFF,TGTGCCAGCAGCTCAGGGGGAGACACCGGGGAGCTGTTTTTT
-,TRBJ2-7,TRBV7-9,TRBD1,CASSSDRGPYEQYF,TGTGCCAGCAGCTCGGACAGGGGCCCCTACGAGCAGTACTTC
-,TRBJ2-3,TRBV29-1,TRBD1,CSVEEDRALRAQYF,TGCAGCGTTGAAGAAGACAGGGCCCTTCGGGCGCAGTATTTT
-,TRBJ2-1,TRBV19,-,CASTRGPYGEQFF,TGTGCCAGTACCCGCGGACCCTACGGCGAGCAGTTCTTC
-,TRBJ2-3,TRBV6-5,-,CASQAYPTDTQYF,TGTGCCAGCCAGGCATACCCCACAGATACGCAGTATTTT
-,TRBJ2-1,TRBV7-3,TRBD1,CASSLIHRGSEQFF,TGTGCCAGCAGCTTAATTCACAGGGGGAGTGAGCAGTTCTTC
-,TRBJ1-6,TRBV5-4,TRBD1,CASSLGVSGDRNISPLHF,TGTGCCAGCAGCTTGGGAGTGTCTGGGGACAGAAATATTTCACCCCTCCACTTT
-,TRBJ1-2,TRBV7-2,-,CASSLGSSSNYGYTF,TGTGCCAGCAGCTTAGGCAGCTCTTCTAACTATGGCTACACCTTC
-,TRBJ2-2,TRBV6-1,TRBD2,CASNPSGRVAGELFF,TGTGCCAGCAACCCTAGCGGGAGGGTAGCCGGGGAGCTGTTTTTT
few,TRBJ1-1,TRBV18,-,CASSVLGADTEAFF,TGTGCCAGCTCAGTTCTAGGGGCGGACACTGAAGCTTTCTTT
-,TRBJ2-1,TRBV19,TRBD2,CASNLAGAMNEQFF,TGTGCCAGTAACCTAGCGGGAGCCATGAATGAGCAGTTCTTC
few,TRBJ2-3,TRBV5-1,-,CASSLVGASTDTQYF,TGCGCCAGCAGCTTGGTTGGAGCTAGCACAGATACGCAGTATTTT
few,TRBJ2-7,TRBV10-3,-,CATMGLPTYEQYF,TGTGCCACAATGGGACTTCCAACCTACGAGCAGTACTTC